These 27 T cell receptor beta chains were all obtained from the same sample, sequenced in a study of blood T cell repertoires in COVID-19. Sequencing was performed with immunoSEQ multiplex PCR; in TCRdb, only in-frame clones are kept and a portion is missing. The table has about 89,000 clones, 91% seen once. Sequencing input: peripheral blood. All receptors derive from a human donor with active COVID-19. The donor label of this sample is uncertain.

This clone was counted once. The chain carries TRBV7-3 and TRBJ2-6; D unclear. The CDR3 consists of 17 residues. V lost 4 bases to trimming and J lost 0 bases, with 13 bases between them. Germline V gives CDR1 SGHTA, CDR2 FQGTGA. DNA of the CDR3: TGTGCCAGCAGCTATGATACATCAGGCTCTGGGGCCAACGTCCTGACTTTC. Translating gives CASSYDTSGSGANVLTF.

The chain links TRBV6-5 to TRBJ2-5; possible D gene TRBD2, 5 bases. The CDR3 has 14 amino acids. Deletions cut 5 bases from V and 4 bases from J, with 14 bases between. Per the germline V gene, CDR1 is MNHEY and CDR2 is SVGAGI. CDR3 sequence: CASSRGQAGETQYF. In DNA form, the CDR3 reads TGTGCCAGCAGTCGCGGGCAGGCAGGAGAGACCCAGTACTTC.

The V gene is TRBV9, the J gene TRBJ2-3, with 10 bases that match TRBD1. Germline V CDR1 and CDR2: SGDLS, YYNGEE. The CDR3 contains 17 residues. With V trimmed by 5 bases and J by 3 bases, 12 bases remained unmatched. The CDR3, as DNA: TGTGCCAGCAGTCCCGGCGTGACAGGGGGCATTACAGATACGCAGTATTTT. It translates to CASSPGVTGGITDTQYF.

The chain combines TRBV6-5 with TRBJ2-5; unclear D gene. The length of the CDR3 is 12 residues. Looked up from germline, CDR1 is MNHEY and CDR2 is SVGAGI. Trimming stripped 4 bases from V and 5 bases from J, with 8 bases between. The CDR3 is CASSFSSETQYF. The CDR3 DNA reads as TGTGCCAGCAGTTTTAGCTCGGAGACCCAGTACTTC.

This chain links TRBV6-1 with TRBJ1-6; no firm D call. CDR3 length: 17 residues. The V end lost 0 bases, the J end lost 6 bases, and 15 bases lay between the germline ends. CDR1 is MNHNS, CDR2 SASEGT, per germline. The CDR3 bases are TGTGCCAGCAGTGAAGCGGGCGCTCCCGCGCCTAATTCACCCCTCCACTTT. It specifies CASSEAGAPAPNSPLHF.

V usage is TRBV11-2 and J usage is TRBJ2-2, with 8 nucleotides matching TRBD1. The V gene's germline CDR1 is SGHAT and CDR2 FQNNGV. The CDR3 runs to 15 residues. V lost 4 bases to trimming and J lost 6 bases; unmatched junction nucleotides: 7. Written as DNA, the CDR3 is TGTGCCAGCAGCTCCCACGACAGGGGAGCCGGGGAGCTGTTTTTT. Its translation: CASSSHDRGAGELFF.

The gene calls are TRBV7-3 and TRBJ2-2, with TRBD1 identical over 7 bases. Per germline, CDR1 SGHTA and CDR2 FQGTGA. Trimming removed 5 bases from V and 3 bases from J; junction bases left unmatched: 6. This CDR3 is built from 15 residues. CDR3 DNA sequence: TGTGCCAGCAGCAAGACAGGGCGGCACACCGGGGAGCTGTTTTTT. Translation gives CASSKTGRHTGELFF.

This chain uses TRBV3-1 (or the pseudogene TRBV3-2) with TRBJ2-3; 8 positions match TRBD2. Germline V gives CDR1 LGHDT, CDR2 YNNKEL (reference sequence). The CDR3 is 17 residues long. V lost 3 bases, J lost 6 bases, and 14 bases stayed unmatched. CDR3 nucleotides: TGTGCCAGCAGCCAGTTTACCCAGCGGGGGACTTTGGATACGCAGTATTTT. Protein sequence: CASSQFTQRGTLDTQYF.

This chain joins TRBV6-1 and TRBJ2-1, with TRBD2 matching over 9 bases. The V segment lost 3 bases and the J segment 4 bases; nucleotides outside the gene matches: 4. CDR3 size: 15 residues. CDR1 and CDR2 from the germline V gene are MNHNS and SASEGT. The chain's CDR3 is CASSETSGSYNEQFF. CDR3 bases: TGTGCCAGCAGTGAGACTAGCGGATCTTACAATGAGCAGTTCTTC.

The chain couples TRBV3-1 (or the pseudogene TRBV3-2) to TRBJ2-5; 7 positions match TRBD2. This CDR3 is built from 14 residues. Germline V gene lookup returns CDR1 LGHDT and CDR2 YNNKEL (reference sequence). Germline trimming cut 1 base from V and 5 bases from J; bases unmatched to any gene: 4. The CDR3 DNA is TGTGCCAGCAGCCAAGTAGCGGGTGGGGAGACCCAGTACTTC. It encodes CASSQVAGGETQYF.

The rearrangement uses TRBV19 and TRBJ2-2; a possible D gene is TRBD1 (6 bases). V was clipped by 10 bases and J by 4 bases, with 19 bases between them. The germline V gene encodes CDR1 LNHDA and CDR2 SQIVND (reference sequence). The CDR3 runs 15 residues. The CDR3 DNA reads as TGTGCCACAGAAGTGGGGACAAGCATCACCGGGGAGCTGTTTTTT. Residues: CATEVGTSITGELFF.

V gene TRBV28 combines with J gene TRBJ1-2, with 12 bases matching TRBD1. Germline lookup yields CDR1 MDHEN and CDR2 SYDVKM. This CDR3 spans 15 amino acids. V trimming: 5 bases; J trimming: 8 bases; junction bases outside the gene matches: 9. The CDR3 sequence is CASSDGTGGGGGYTF. In DNA, the CDR3 is TGTGCCAGCAGTGACGGGACAGGGGGCGGGGGCGGCTACACCTTC.

The chain is built from TRBV6-5 and TRBJ2-7; D gene unclear. With 7 bases removed from V and 3 bases from J, the gap between germline ends came to 7 bases. This CDR3 has 11 residues. Germline V gene sequence: CDR1 MNHEY, CDR2 SVGAGI. The CDR3 coding sequence is TGTGCCAGCATTAAACTCTACGAGCAGTACTTC. Protein product: CASIKLYEQYF.

This chain connects TRBV4-1 to TRBJ2-7; D is perhaps TRBD2 (5 bases). V dropped 0 bases and J dropped 1 base, with 10 bases sitting between them. Germline CDR1 is MGHRA and CDR2 is YSYEKL. The length of the CDR3 is 15 residues. The CDR3 DNA follows: TGCGCCAGCAGCCAAGACGGGGTTAATTCCTACGAGCAGTACTTC. This codes for CASSQDGVNSYEQYF.

The chain joins TRBV11-2 to TRBJ1-6, with 7 bases identical to TRBD1. Germline V CDR1 and CDR2: SGHAT, FQNNGV. This CDR3 has 15 residues. The V segment lost 4 bases and the J segment 10 bases; nucleotides outside the gene matches: 10. CDR3 coding DNA: TGTGCCAGCAGCTGGGGACAGCAGCTAGGCTCACCCCTCCACTTT. This codes for CASSWGQQLGSPLHF.

The chain couples TRBV5-1 to TRBJ2-5, with D maybe TRBD1 (5 bases). The germline V and J ends were trimmed by 0 bases and 4 bases, with 13 bases remaining between them. This CDR3 comprises 15 residues. The V gene's germline CDR1 is SGHRS and CDR2 YFSETQ. This CDR3 reads CASSLARVDRETQYF. In nucleotides, the CDR3 is TGCGCCAGCAGCTTGGCCAGGGTTGATCGAGAGACCCAGTACTTC.

The chain recombines TRBV27 with TRBJ1-5; 9 positions match TRBD1. Trimming removed 5 bases from V and 1 base from J; junction bases left unmatched: 3. Germline V CDR1 and CDR2: MNHEY, SMNVEV (reference sequence). The CDR3 length is 15 residues. CDR3 nucleotides: TGTGCCAGCAGTCGCGGGACAGGGAGCAATCAGCCCCAGCATTTT. It specifies CASSRGTGSNQPQHF.

This chain uses TRBV19 with TRBJ2-3; TRBD1 agrees at 7 bases. Losses at the gene ends were 3 bases for V and 3 bases for J; bases not matched to a gene: 12. The CDR3 consists of 17 residues. CDR1 is LNHDA and CDR2 is SQIVND in the germline V gene (reference sequence). The CDR3 DNA follows: TGTGCCAGTAGTATTCGGGGTATAGGGGGCGTAACAGATACGCAGTATTTT. Amino acid sequence: CASSIRGIGGVTDTQYF.

The gene calls are TRBV14 and TRBJ1-1; D is perhaps TRBD1 (5 bases). V gave up 2 bases and J gave up 5 bases, with 9 bases separating them. In germline, CDR1 is SGHDN, CDR2 FVKESK. The CDR3 runs 13 residues. The CDR3 bases are TGTGCCAGCAGCCAAAAAGGGGTAACTGAAGCTTTCTTT. It codes for CASSQKGVTEAFF.

V gene TRBV5-4 combines with J gene TRBJ1-2; 9 bases align to TRBD1. Germline assignment: CDR1 SGHNT and CDR2 YYREEE (reference sequence). With 4 bases clipped from V and 4 bases from J, the junction kept 5 bases outside the gene matches. The CDR3 length is 14 residues. The CDR3 loop is CASSRPGQGYGYTF. The CDR3 region has the DNA TGTGCCAGCAGCCGGCCGGGACAGGGCTATGGCTACACCTTC.

This clone was observed a single time. The CDR3 DNA is TGTGCCAGCAGTCGAGGGTATGGCTATAATTCACCCCTCCACTTT. It translates to CASSRGYGYNSPLHF. The chain employs TRBV25-1 and TRBJ1-6; D is undetermined. CDR1 is MGHDK, CDR2 SYGVNS, per germline. V was cut by 5 bases and J by 3 bases, with 11 bases left in between. The CDR3 runs to 15 residues.

The chain carries TRBV2 and TRBJ2-7; no reliable D call. The CDR3 loop spans 14 amino acids. Between the trimmed V and J ends, which lost 3 bases and 0 bases, there was a span of 9 bases. Germline CDR1 is SNHLY and CDR2 is FYNNEI. The CDR3 reads CASSDSTNSYEQYF. CDR3 in DNA: TGTGCCAGCAGTGACAGTACTAACTCCTACGAGCAGTACTTC.

CDR3 sequence: CASSYPGQLDYGYTF. CDR3 sequence (DNA): TGTGCCAGCAGTTACCCGGGACAGCTTGACTATGGCTACACCTTC. This sequence joins TRBV6-6 and TRBJ1-2, with 7 bases identical to TRBD1. V was clipped by 2 bases and J by 3 bases; unmatched bases: 6. Germline V gives CDR1 MNHNY, CDR2 SVGAGI (reference sequence). This CDR3 has 15 amino acids.

The chain has TRBV6-4 and TRBJ2-1, with 11 bases matching TRBD2. Trimming removed 4 bases from V and 6 bases from J; junction bases left unmatched: 11. Per the germline V gene, CDR1 is MRHNA and CDR2 is SNTAGT. There are 17 residues in the CDR3. CDR3 protein: CASSVTILAGDSNEQFF. CDR3 coding DNA: TGTGCCAGCAGTGTAACAATACTAGCGGGGGATTCCAATGAGCAGTTCTTC.

The chain carries TRBV21-1 and TRBJ1-2; the table names TRBD1, a call not compared with the DNA. TRBV21-1 is an annotated pseudogene. The CDR3 is 15 amino acids. This CDR3 reads CASSKGASRRYGYTF. In DNA, the CDR3 is TGTGCCAGCAGCAAAGGGGCCAGCCGCCGGTACGGCTACACCTTC.

The chain couples TRBV4-2 to TRBJ2-1, with D possibly TRBD2 on 5 matching bases. V was trimmed by 3 bases and J by 5 bases, leaving 20 bases between them. There are 17 residues in the CDR3. CDR1 is LGHNA, CDR2 YNFKEQ, per germline. The CDR3 loop reads CASSHQAGPFRNNEQFF. In DNA form, the CDR3 reads TGTGCCAGCAGCCACCAGGCGGGCCCTTTCCGAAACAATGAGCAGTTCTTC.

The chain joins TRBV10-3 to TRBJ2-1; no clear D. CDR1 and CDR2 (germline): ENHRY, SYGVKD. Trimming cost V 2 bases and J 0 bases, with 8 bases left between them. This CDR3 region has 15 residues. The CDR3 sequence: CAISEADTSYNEQFF. The CDR3 region has the DNA TGTGCCATCAGTGAGGCCGACACCTCCTACAATGAGCAGTTCTTC.